Here is one TCR beta chain with its context. Antigen: not known. The sample originates from a study of cytomegalovirus exposure and HLA in healthy donors. Study conclusions and caveats: Later on, analysis showed that most CMV-associated TCR beta chains appeared to be HLA-restricted.

The PCR ran on 60 Vbeta and 13 Jbeta primers. Under the authors' procedure: Approximately 80 million unique TCR beta chains, approximately 11 million of them shared, were counted by a later analysis. TCRdb's copy holds only in-frame clones and misses some; the assay was immunoSEQ multiplex PCR. The V and J calls and clone size are taken from that table; D and trimming were inferred from the DNA. The table shows 130,000 or so clones, with around 79% occurring only once. CDR1 is SSHAT, CDR2 FNYEAQ, per germline (reference sequence). The CDR3 consists of 16 residues. V shed 5 bases and J shed 0 bases, with 14 bases lying between them.

This chain connects TRBV7-7 to TRBJ2-1; the D gene is possibly TRBD1 (5 bases). The sample taken for sequencing was PBMCs. This receptor was taken from a woman aged 40 to 50 in good health and CMV-seropositive. Written as DNA, the CDR3 is TGTGCCAGCAGCATGAGGCAGGGAAGCTCCTACAATGAGCAGTTCTTC. Protein: CASSMRQGSSYNEQFF.